This T cell receptor beta chain is drawn from a study of blood T cell repertoires in COVID-19. Clinical history as reported by participants underpinned cohort assignment. The CDR3 runs 17 residues. With V trimmed by 2 bases and J by 2 bases, 11 bases remained unmatched. The germline V gene encodes CDR1 MGHRA and CDR2 YSYEKL. Produced via immunoSEQ multiplex PCR; TCRdb's table is partial and in-frame only. The table records 250,000 to 350,000 clones, roughly 87% of them present only once. The chain recombines TRBV4-1 with TRBJ2-7, with 8 positions matching TRBD1. The TCR was taken from a woman aged 18-35 years who had recovered from COVID-19. The sequenced sample was PBMCs or T cells enriched from blood (not recorded which). The CDR3 sequence: CASSQPRTGSGTYEQYF. The CDR3 DNA sequence: TGCGCCAGCAGCCAACCCCGGACAGGGTCCGGCACCTACGAGCAGTACTTC.